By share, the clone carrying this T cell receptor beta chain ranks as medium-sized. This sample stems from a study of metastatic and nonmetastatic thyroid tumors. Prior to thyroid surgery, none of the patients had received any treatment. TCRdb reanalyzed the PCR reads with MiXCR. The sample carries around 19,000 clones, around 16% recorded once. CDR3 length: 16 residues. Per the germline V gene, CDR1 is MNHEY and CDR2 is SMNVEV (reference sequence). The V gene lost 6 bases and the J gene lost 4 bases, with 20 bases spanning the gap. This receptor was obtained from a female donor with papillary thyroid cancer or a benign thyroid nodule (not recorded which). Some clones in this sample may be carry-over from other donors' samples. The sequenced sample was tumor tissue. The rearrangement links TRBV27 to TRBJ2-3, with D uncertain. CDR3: CASSQAGSLGADTQYF. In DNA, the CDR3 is TGTGCCAGCAGCCAGGCCGGGTCCCTAGGTGCAGATACGCAGTATTTT.